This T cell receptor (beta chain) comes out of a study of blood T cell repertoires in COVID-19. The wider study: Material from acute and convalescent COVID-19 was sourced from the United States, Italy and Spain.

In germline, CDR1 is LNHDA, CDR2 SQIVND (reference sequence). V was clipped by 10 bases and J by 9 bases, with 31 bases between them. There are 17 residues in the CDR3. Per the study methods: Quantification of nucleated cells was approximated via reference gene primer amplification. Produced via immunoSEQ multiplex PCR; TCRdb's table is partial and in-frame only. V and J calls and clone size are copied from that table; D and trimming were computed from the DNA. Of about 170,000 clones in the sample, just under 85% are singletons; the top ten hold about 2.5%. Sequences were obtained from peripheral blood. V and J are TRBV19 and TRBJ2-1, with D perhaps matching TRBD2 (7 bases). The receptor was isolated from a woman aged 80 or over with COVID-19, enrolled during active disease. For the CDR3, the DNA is TGTGCCACCGGGGGCGGGAGCGTCCCATCTTTTACAATTGAGCAGTTCTTC. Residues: CATGGGSVPSFTIEQFF.